The clone carrying this TCR beta chain came up many times. The antigen remains unidentified. As the template, RNA transcripts were used to amplify TCR beta CDR3 regions. Following a first-round RT-PCR that used HTBI primers, a second-round multiplex PCR was carried out. TCRdb reprocessed the multiplex PCR reads via MiXCR and lists one record per CDR3 protein. The sample includes around 1.1 million distinct CDR3 sequences, 35% to 40% of them seen just once. Aged 18 to 65, the patients with hyperthyroidism had under 2 months' duration and were newly diagnosed. This sample was included in a study of Graves' ophthalmopathy and Graves' hyperthyroidism. Points from the study as a whole: The majority of expanded thyroid clonotypes above 0.001 frequency also occurred in blood.

V lost 8 bases to trimming and J lost 6 bases, with 17 bases between them. Germline CDR1 reads LNHDA; CDR2 reads SQIVND (reference sequence). The length of the CDR3 is 13 residues. Sequences were obtained from peripheral blood or thyroid tissue (not recorded which). This clonotype was sampled from an adult man with Graves' hyperthyroidism. The chain recombines TRBV19 with TRBJ2-7; perhaps TRBD1 as D (5 bases). The CDR3 sequence: CASGPNLGAEQYF. For the CDR3, the DNA is TGTGCCAGTGGGCCGAACCTTGGGGCCGAGCAGTACTTC.